Following are 15 T cell receptor beta chains from one sample sequenced in a study of T cell responses to AZD1222 COVID-19 vaccine. The protocol was immunoSEQ multiplex PCR, while the TCRdb copy is restricted to in-frame clones and leaves out a portion. Of more than 85,000 clones in the sample, about 90% were seen once. The starting material was peripheral blood, obtained on day 0 of AZD1222 vaccination. The receptors shown here come from an adult in good health.

The rearrangement joins TRBV27 to TRBJ1-5, with 12 bases lining up with TRBD1. The CDR3 spans 16 residues. CDR1 and CDR2 from the germline V gene are MNHEY and SMNVEV (reference sequence). V lost 4 bases, J lost 5 bases, and 6 bases stayed unmatched. The CDR3 is CASSSAGQGAYQPQHF. The CDR3 nucleotides read TGTGCCAGCAGTTCCGCGGGACAGGGGGCATATCAGCCCCAGCATTTT.

In nucleotides, the CDR3 is TGTGCCAGCAGTACGGGGACAGGGGGCAGCACCGGGGAGCTGTTTTTT. This translates into CASSTGTGGSTGELFF. The chain joins TRBV6-2 or TRBV6-3 to TRBJ2-2; 12 bases match TRBD1. V gave up 5 bases and J gave up 4 bases; unmatched junction bases: 5. Germline CDR1 and CDR2: MNHEY and SVGEGT. CDR3 length equals 16 residues.

This chain joins TRBV7-2 and TRBJ2-1; D possibly uses TRBD1 or TRBD2 (6 bases each). The CDR3 consists of 16 residues. Looked up from germline, CDR1 is SGHTA and CDR2 is FQGNSA. V was shortened by 3 bases and J by 4 bases, with 16 bases between the two germline ends. The CDR3: CASSFVGGTSYNEQFF. The CDR3 nucleotides read TGTGCCAGCAGCTTTGTGGGGGGCACGTCGTACAATGAGCAGTTCTTC. Using reference TRBV7-2 and TRBJ2-1 for the parts outside the CDR3, the full variable domain is GAGVSQSPSNKVTEKGKDVELRCDPISGHTALYWYRQSLGQGLEFLIYFQGNSAPDKSGLPSDRFSAERTGGSVSTLTIQRTQQEDSAVYLCASSFVGGTSYNEQFFGPGTRLTVL.

The genes are TRBV12-5 and TRBJ2-1, with D possibly TRBD2 on 6 matching bases. The CDR3 has 12 amino acids. V lost 0 bases, J lost 11 bases, and 8 bases lay in between. Germline V lookup: CDR1 LGHNT, CDR2 FRNRAP. CDR3 sequence (DNA): TGTGCTAGTGGTTTGGTCGGGGGACAGCAGTTCTTC. This sequence encodes CASGLVGGQQFF.

The J gene is TRBJ1-5, the V gene TRBV7-2, with TRBD1 identical over 10 bases. V lost 5 bases to trimming and J lost 6 bases; unmatched junction nucleotides: 7. The CDR3 consists of 15 residues. From germline, CDR1 is SGHTA and CDR2 FQGNSA. Here the CDR3 DNA reads TGTGCCAGCAGCCCCGAGCGGGACAGGGGTCAGCCCCAGCATTTT. It encodes CASSPERDRGQPQHF.

This clone was detected a few times. CDR3 nucleotides: TGTGCCAGCAGCCCGGAGATAACACTCGAGCAGTTCTTC. Its protein is CASSPEITLEQFF. The chain joins TRBV5-4 to TRBJ2-1; D remains unclear. V lost 4 bases and J lost 10, with 15 bases in between. The germline V gene has CDR1 SGHNT and CDR2 YYREEE (reference sequence). CDR3 size: 13 residues.

This clone has more than one count but fewer than ten. The chain employs TRBV3-1 (or the pseudogene TRBV3-2) and TRBJ2-1; TRBD1 agrees at 7 bases. Losses at the gene ends were 5 bases for V and 4 bases for J; bases not matched to a gene: 11. CDR1 LGHDT and CDR2 YNNKEL come from the germline V gene (reference sequence). The CDR3 length is 16 residues. The CDR3 DNA follows: TGTGCCAGCAGCTGGCGACAGGGTTTGTATTACAATGAGCAGTTCTTC. Amino acid sequence: CASSWRQGLYYNEQFF.

This rearrangement joins TRBV19 to TRBJ1-1, with D tentatively TRBD1 (5 bases). Trimming took off 8 bases at V and 1 base at J, with 23 bases between the two ends. CDR1 and CDR2 (germline): LNHDA, SQIVND (reference sequence). The CDR3 extends over 17 amino acids. The CDR3, as DNA: TGTGCCAGTCTTAGTATAGGGCGCGGGGGAAGGAACACTGAAGCTTTCTTT. It yields the protein CASLSIGRGGRNTEAFF.

The V gene is TRBV4-3, the J gene TRBJ2-2; D may be TRBD1 or TRBD2 (5 bases each). Per the germline V gene, CDR1 is LGHNA and CDR2 is YSLEER. The CDR3 covers 14 residues. V shed 4 bases and J shed 5 bases, with 11 bases lying between them. CDR3 sequence: CASSLEEGTGELFF. In DNA form, the CDR3 reads TGCGCCAGCAGCCTCGAAGAGGGGACCGGGGAGCTGTTTTTT.

The rearrangement links TRBV5-4 to TRBJ2-3, with a weak D call TRBD2 (6 bases). The CDR3 length is 13 residues. From germline, CDR1 is SGHNT and CDR2 YYREEE (reference sequence). V was trimmed by 4 bases and J by 8 bases, leaving 14 bases between them. DNA for the CDR3: TGTGCCAGCAGCGAAGTGCCCGGGGGTACGCAGTATTTT. It is translated as CASSEVPGGTQYF.

The genes are TRBV18 and TRBJ1-5; D gene ambiguous. Trimming removed 3 bases from V and 1 base from J, with 7 bases in between. In germline, CDR1 is KGHSH, CDR2 LQKENI. The CDR3 length is 14 residues. CDR3 region: CASSPGTSNQPQHF. In DNA, the CDR3 is TGTGCCAGCTCACCCGGTACGAGCAATCAGCCCCAGCATTTT.

V gene TRBV19 combines with J gene TRBJ2-1, with D perhaps TRBD1 or TRBD2 (6 bases each). The ends were cut back, 7 bases at V and 7 bases at J, with 11 bases in the middle. The CDR3 runs to 12 residues. The germline gives CDR1 LNHDA, CDR2 SQIVND (reference sequence). The CDR3 DNA is TGTGCCAGTACCAGAGGGGGGAATGAGCAGTTCTTC. This gives the protein CASTRGGNEQFF.

In nucleotides, the CDR3 is TGTGCCAGCCCCCGCACGGGCCGGAACACTGAAGCTTTCTTT. Amino acid sequence: CASPRTGRNTEAFF. The chain links TRBV18 to TRBJ1-1; no clear D gene. Looked up from germline, CDR1 is KGHSH and CDR2 is LQKENI. The V end lost 8 bases, the J end lost 1 base, and 14 bases lay between the germline ends. The CDR3 totals 14 residues.

The chain employs TRBV28 and TRBJ2-2, with 11 bases fitting TRBD1. Germline CDR1 MDHEN, CDR2 SYDVKM. The CDR3 runs to 16 residues. V lost 4 bases, J lost 6 bases, and 7 bases stayed unmatched. DNA of the CDR3: TGTGCCAGCAGTTCCTGGACAGGGGGCAGCTCCGGGGAGCTGTTTTTT. Protein: CASSSWTGGSSGELFF. The variable domain in full, completed from reference TRBV28 and TRBJ2-2, reads DVKVTQSSRYLVKRTGEKVFLECVQDMDHENMFWYRQDPGLGLRLIYFSYDVKMKEKGDIPEGYSVSREKKERFSLILESASTNQTSMYLCASSSWTGGSSGELFFGEGSRLTVL.

The chain's CDR3 is CASSTDGYSSYEQYF. The CDR3 region has the DNA TGCGCCAGCAGCACGGACGGGTATAGCTCCTACGAGCAGTACTTC. The genes are TRBV5-1 and TRBJ2-7, with D hard to call. The germline V and J ends were trimmed by 4 bases and 0 bases, with 14 bases remaining between them. This CDR3 has 15 residues. From germline, CDR1 is SGHRS and CDR2 YFSETQ.